This TCR beta chain was sequenced during a study of T cell responses to AZD1222 COVID-19 vaccine. Across the whole study: Second doses at about 4 or about 12 weeks were pooled.

Per germline, CDR1 GTSNPN and CDR2 SVGIG (reference sequence). The V end was cut by 2 bases, the J end by 4 bases, with 15 bases between. The CDR3 runs 15 residues. The table came from immunoSEQ multiplex PCR; TCRdb's copy has only in-frame clones and leaves some out. The sample holds around 150,000 clones, 85% to 95% seen once. Study-wide points: Clonal diversity may have been underestimated in mostly white British donors. Unmutated regions of variants are reportedly targeted by nearly half of spike-specific TCRs. Spike regions recognized by vaccine-associated CD4 TCRs spanned the protein, led by 160-218 and 743-854.

The count of this clone is one. Antigen unknown. Sample: peripheral blood, taken on day 0 of AZD1222 vaccination. The chain employs TRBV30 and TRBJ1-3; D is possibly TRBD1 (5 bases). The source of this sequence is an adult in good health. CDR3 region: CAWSIGGGRGNTIYF. The CDR3 region has the DNA TGTGCCTGGAGTATTGGGGGAGGCAGGGGAAACACCATATATTTT.